This is a list of T cell receptor beta chains from one sample in a study of shared clonotypes between healthy human individuals. The table came from immunoSEQ multiplex PCR; TCRdb's copy has only in-frame clones and leaves some out. The sample contains some 650,000 clones, about 97% of which appear only once. The sample was naive CD4+ T cells sorted from blood. These receptors came from a woman aged 30 to 39 in good health. CDR3s include the opening cysteine and the closing phenylalanine or tryptophan. A D gene is named only where the DNA matches it firmly. Not all rows give a size; the values are once, few, many and, for expanded clones, a class.

clone_size	d_call	v_call	j_call	cdr3_aa	cdr3_nt
NA	NA	TRBV5-1	TRBJ1-2	CASSLGGLGGYTF	TGCGCCAGCAGCTTGGGCGGCCTGGGAGGCTACACCTTC
NA	TRBD2	TRBV19	TRBJ2-1	CASSITGLADRSSYNEQFF	TGTGCCAGTAGTATAACGGGACTAGCGGACCGGAGCTCCTACAATGAGCAGTTCTTC
NA	NA	TRBV29-1	TRBJ2-1	CSVDGGSSYNEQFF	TGCAGCGTTGATGGTGGGAGCTCCTACAATGAGCAGTTCTTC
NA	NA	TRBV5-1	TRBJ1-4	CASSLALDPNEKLFF	TGCGCCAGCAGCTTGGCCCTGGATCCAAATGAAAAACTGTTTTTT
NA	NA	TRBV5-1	TRBJ2-1	CASTRGGTFSYNEQFF	TGCGCCAGCACCCGAGGAGGGACATTCTCCTACAATGAGCAGTTCTTC
NA	NA	TRBV4-1	TRBJ1-1	CASSQQGSFILNTEAFF	TGCGCCAGCAGCCAGCAGGGGTCCTTCATCTTGAACACTGAAGCTTTCTTT
NA	NA	TRBV28	TRBJ2-4	CASSPGGRNIQYF	TGTGCCAGCAGCCCAGGGGGGCGAAACATTCAGTACTTC
NA	TRBD1	TRBV11-2	TRBJ2-5	CASSSQGQGAWETQYF	TGTGCCAGCAGCTCCCAGGGGCAGGGGGCTTGGGAGACCCAGTACTTC
NA	NA	TRBV6-5	TRBJ1-1	CASSYSNRGTTEAFF	TGTGCCAGCAGTTACTCGAATCGGGGTACCACTGAAGCTTTCTTT
NA	NA	TRBV27	TRBJ2-1	CASSFAAGPTYNEQFF	TGTGCCAGCAGTTTTGCGGCCGGGCCTACCTACAATGAGCAGTTCTTC
NA	TRBD2	TRBV9	TRBJ2-5	CASSVGLAGVTIAQETQYF	TGTGCCAGCAGCGTGGGGCTAGCGGGAGTTACGATAGCCCAAGAGACCCAGTACTTC
NA	TRBD2	TRBV19	TRBJ2-1	CASSILAGGVSYNEQFF	TGTGCCAGTAGTATCCTAGCGGGGGGGGTCTCCTACAATGAGCAGTTCTTC
once	NA	TRBV6-1	TRBJ1-5	CASSEAWPNNQPQHF	TGTGCCAGCAGTGAAGCTTGGCCGAACAATCAGCCCCAGCATTTT
NA	NA	TRBV5-1	TRBJ2-1	CASSLESSGYNEQFF	TGCGCCAGCAGCTTGGAGAGTAGCGGCTACAATGAGCAGTTCTTC
NA	NA	TRBV18	TRBJ2-3	CASRGITDTQYF	TGTGCCAGCCGGGGGATCACAGATACGCAGTATTTT
NA	NA	TRBV4-1	TRBJ1-4	CASSQQGLTNEKLFF	TGCGCCAGCAGCCAGCAGGGATTAACTAATGAAAAACTGTTTTTT
few	NA	TRBV18	TRBJ1-2	CASSPKGTNRGYTF	TGTGCCAGCTCACCAAAGGGAACCAACCGTGGCTACACCTTC